This TCR beta chain derives from a study of T cell responses to AZD1222 COVID-19 vaccine (dated by TCRdb to the early 2020s). About the investigation overall: TCR sequencing covered over 230 trial participants: 200 to 210 given two doses of AZD1222 and about 26 given two doses of MenACWY control vaccine. Trial participants were enrolled by age into subgroups of 18-55, 56-69 and 70-plus years, and about 150, 27 and 61 TCR-sequenced participants, respectively, were included in these subgroups. Beyond this particular receptor, the publication reports: Vaccine-associated CD4 TCRs spanned the whole spike protein, with dominant responses in regions 160-218 and 743-854. After two AZD1222 doses, spike-specific TCR breadth and depth were significantly higher than at day 0 and than in MenACWY recipients. Reportedly, almost half of the unique spike-specific TCRs recognized epitopes lying outside the regions that are mutated in the B.1.351 and B.1.1.7 variants. Conclusions about previously exposed vaccinees were limited because only six or seven AZD1222 recipients were SARS-CoV-2 seropositive at baseline. Most participants were white British and females outnumbered males, and the authors suggested that clonal diversity may have been underestimated. In the small 56-69-year group, the increase in depth fell short of significance, most likely because of low power. Because no day 14 peak-response samples were available, the repertoires could be characterized only after the peak T cell response.

The time point label for this specimen denotes: about 28 days (+/-7) after the second vaccine dose. AZD1222 recipients given second doses at about 4 weeks or at about 12 weeks were pooled, since spike-specific TCR depth and breadth were not found to differ between the two schedules. Samples from vaccinated people were obtained from the UK trials COV001 and COV002, which included a single-blind randomized controlled phase 2/3 trial of AZD1222 (ChAdOx1 nCoV-19) in healthy adults. For TCRbeta chain sequencing, PBMC samples from trial participants were taken at day 0 and at day 28 after the second dose. The CDR3 regions of human TCRbeta chains were analyzed by immunosequencing. On the authors' methods: TCRs in the repertoires were compared against a reference library of SARS-CoV-2-specific TCRs that had been generated with the MIRA antigen-specificity platform. Breadth was defined as the fraction of unique TCRs that were SARS-CoV-2-associated, and depth was defined as the fraction of total T cells that were SARS-CoV-2-associated. Each spike-specific TCR was assigned to its reactive spike region and to a CD4 or CD8 class using the MIRA data. Log10-transformed breadth and depth values were compared by one-way ANOVA with Sidak's multiple comparisons tests. TCRdb's version of the immuneACCESS table is confined to in-frame rearrangements and falls short of the full clone set. An unresolved V gene accounts for under half of the shortfall where checked; the remainder is of unknown origin. That table gives V, J and clone size, and the DNA gave D and trimming. The sample yields some 58,000 clones; 70% to 80% were counted once. The leading ten clones occupy approximately 5.2% of the sample.

This clone was seen a single time. The specificity of this receptor is unknown. Qualities for individual bases were not recorded, and no much larger clone is one base off. From a lookup of the germline V gene, CDR1 and CDR2 are LGHNA and YNFKEQ. After removal of 6 bases from V and 12 bases from J, the junction retains 17 bases not matched to a gene. The CDR3 numbers 15 residues from cysteine through phenylalanine. The DNA shown is the 45-base CDR3, in frame from base 1. Sequencing used peripheral blood, obtained 28 days after the second AZD1222 dose. This receptor was obtained from an adult who received the AZD1222 COVID-19 vaccine. The chain is made from TRBV4-2 and TRBJ2-7; TRBD2 lines up with 10 middle nucleotides. The nucleotide sequence reads as follows: TGTGCCAGCAGTCGCGACGGGACTAGCGTACAAGAGTCGTACTTC. This translates into CASSRDGTSVQESYF.